This TCR beta chain derives from a study of shared clonotypes between healthy human individuals (dated by TCRdb to the early 2020s). Concerning the study at large: A few men and two women, aged 18 to 49 years, made up the cohort. For each donor, CD4 naive and CD4 memory were each given three plates, CD8 naive was given two plates, and CD8 memory was given one plate. To estimate repertoire size and how much clonotypes are shared between individuals, the study performed deep sequencing of blood TCR repertoires from a few healthy adults. To increase sequencing depth and limit assay-specific biases, TCR repertoire library preparation and sequencing were carried out by different laboratories using diverse techniques. Each donor's leukapheresis produced roughly between about 0.85 and 10 billion PBMCs. What the study reported, not specific to this receptor: Sampling was restricted to blood, and TCR repertoires in tissue are likely to differ from TCR repertoires in blood. Sharing across a few donors was observed for around 5% of naive CD4, 3.5% of naive CD8, roughly 2.3% of memory CD4, and about 0.4% of memory CD8 clonotypes. Incomplete sequencing was indicated by rarefaction of sorted-subset datasets, despite the large sequencing depth. The genetic and exposure-history diversity represented was limited by the small number of donors. Compared with non-shared clonotypes, clonotypes shared by all four sorted-subset donors had higher generation probabilities. Larger estimated clonotype richness was generally found for naive subsets than for memory subsets. Pairwise subsampling indicated that sequencing depth was expected to affect the degree of clonotype sharing among donors.

Its CDR3 holds 16 amino acids, cysteine through phenylalanine. Only CDR3 DNA is held: 48 bases, read in frame from base 1. Trimming leaves V shorter by 0 bases and J shorter by 4 bases, with the junction holding 2 bases beyond the gene matches. The CDR1 and CDR2 encoded by the germline V gene are MNHEY and SVGAGI. CD8 naive samples were CD45RO-negative cells positively selected for CCR7, giving a CD45RA+CCR7+ population that excluded TemRA cells. Donors were healthy HIV-negative adults with no recently reported acute infections or vaccinations. Every donor was a Caucasian adult residing in Nashville, Tennessee, USA. Blood was collected by leukapheresis, and PBMCs were isolated by Ficoll-Histopaque density gradient centrifugation and then cryopreserved in liquid nitrogen vapor phase. Purity and quantity of every magnetically sorted T cell population were checked by analytical flow cytometry. Each sorted fraction had its genomic DNA isolated and then quantified by UV absorbance on a Nanodrop 2000c.

Using the deep immunoSEQ assay, multiplex PCR amplified TCR CDR3 regions from genomic DNA. Genomic DNA extracted from each cell subset was distributed evenly over all wells of several immunoSEQ 96-well plates, and each plate served as one replicate. For sorted subsets, 200 ng of genomic DNA, equivalent to 25,000 to 35,000 T cell genomes, went into each replicate PCR. The purified libraries were quantified using a Qubit 3.0 fluorometer, sized with a Bioanalyzer 2100, and then quantified again using the KAPA Library Quantification kit. Each immunoSEQ 96-well plate was sequenced on its own single-read 150-cycle Illumina NextSeq 550 flow cell. The source study handled its data this way. The immunoSEQ output contained only junctional sequences without quality scores, so filtering could not match that applied to full-length reads. Sequences were annotated with PyIR, a Python wrapper for IgBLAST v1.9, and V/J genes and CDR3 were assigned using IMGT germline references. Reads with weak V/J assignments (E-value above 1e-6), missing CDR3, stop codons, out-of-frame junctions, or ambiguous translated residues were removed. V3J clonotypes were defined as sequences sharing an identical inferred V gene, J gene, and CDR3 amino acid sequence. Percentage overlap between repertoires was calculated by dividing the number of shared unique clonotypes by the size of the smaller repertoire. RTK rarefaction, the Chao1 estimator, and Recon v2.1 estimates of unobserved clonotypes were used to assess repertoire richness. OLGA was used to compute generation probabilities for all TCRbeta clonotypes that the gDNA method yielded from a handful of donors. TCRdb stores this immuneACCESS table with in-frame sequences only. Part of the clones is absent; in the studies checked, under half of the shortfall reflects unresolved V genes, and no reason is known for the rest. That table supplies the V and J calls and clone size; D and trimming were determined from the DNA. The sample includes about 2.2 million clones, with 85% to 95% observed a single time. The ten largest clones represent around 1.7% of the sample.

A remark on this clone: Its recognized antigen is unknown. No base qualities exist here, and no much larger clone lies one base off it.

The rearrangement joined TRBV6-5 to TRBJ2-1; 11 central nucleotides agree with TRBD2. The sequence came from a man aged 18 to 29 in good health. Some clones in this sample may be carry-over from other donors' samples. The specimen sequenced was naive CD8+ T cells from PBMCs. The cell subset or site label, read with the paper, signifies: CD45RA+CCR7+. For the CDR3, the sequence is CASSYSTSGMYNEQFF. The bases are TGTGCCAGCAGTTACTCGACTAGCGGGATGTACAATGAGCAGTTCTTC.